The rows below give T cell receptor beta chains drawn from one sample of a study of cytomegalovirus exposure and HLA in healthy donors. Sequencing was performed with immunoSEQ multiplex PCR; in TCRdb, only in-frame clones are kept and a portion is missing. This repertoire shows roughly 92,000 clones, approximately 7.1% found once; its top ten account for about 2.1%. Sequenced input: PBMCs. The receptors here all came from a man aged 45-65 years in good health and CMV-seronegative. Each CDR3 is given with its conserved first and last residue. A D gene is named only where the DNA matches it firmly. Where a row states a size, it is once, few, many or the class of an expanded clone; other rows omit it.

j_call,clone_size,v_call,d_call,cdr3_nt,cdr3_aa
TRBJ1-5,few,TRBV27,TRBD1,TGTGCCAGCAGCTCCAGGGGGGATAGCAATCAGCCCCAGCATTTT,CASSSRGDSNQPQHF
TRBJ1-6,.,TRBV6-1,.,TGTGCCAGCAGTTCGTATGCAGGGGTGAATTCACCCCTCCACTTT,CASSSYAGVNSPLHF
TRBJ1-2,.,TRBV7-2,.,TGTGCCAGCAGCCAAGGGGGTTCCAACTATGGCTACACCTTC,CASSQGGSNYGYTF
TRBJ1-6,few,TRBV10-3,TRBD1,TGTGCCATCAGCGACAGGGGCAAACATAATTCACCCCTCCACTTT,CAISDRGKHNSPLHF
TRBJ1-6,.,TRBV9,.,TGTGCCAGCGGCTTGACGGGTTCACCCCTCCACTTT,CASGLTGSPLHF
TRBJ2-7,.,TRBV5-5,TRBD1,TGTGCCAGCAGCCCGGGACAGGGGTTAAAGTACGAGCAGTACTTC,CASSPGQGLKYEQYF
TRBJ1-4,.,TRBV9,.,TGTGCCAGCAGCGCAGGCCGGGAAGGGTATCGATATGAAAAACTGTTTTTT,CASSAGREGYRYEKLFF
TRBJ2-7,many,TRBV4-1,.,TGCGCCAGCAGCCAAGGACCCGCAGGGAACGACGAGCAGTACTTC,CASSQGPAGNDEQYF
TRBJ2-7,.,TRBV27,.,TGTGCCAGCAGTCCCCTTGTGGGGAGGATTGGCTACGAGCAGTACTTC,CASSPLVGRIGYEQYF
TRBJ2-2,.,TRBV29-1,.,TGCAGCGTTACACAACTAGAATCCGGGGAGCTGTTTTTT,CSVTQLESGELFF